This paragraph covers one T cell receptor beta chain sequence. Its cognate antigen is unknown. Profiled with immunoSEQ multiplex PCR; TCRdb holds only in-frame clones, not every one. The sample shows 100,000 or so clones, under 95% of them seen only once. These data belong to a study of T cell responses to AZD1222 COVID-19 vaccine. General study points: Sampling captured repertoires only after the peak T cell response. It was only a handful of AZD1222 recipients who were seropositive at baseline. There were vaccine-associated CD4 TCRs across spike, dominant at 160-218 and 743-854.

Germline V gene lookup returns CDR1 KGHSH and CDR2 LQKENI. This CDR3 spans 16 amino acids. Losses at the gene ends were 4 bases for V and 3 bases for J; bases not matched to a gene: 6. This clonotype was obtained from an adult in good health. Sequenced here: peripheral blood, sampled on day 0 of AZD1222 vaccination. The rearrangement uses TRBV18 and TRBJ1-4; 9 bases line up with TRBD1. The CDR3 DNA reads as TGTGCCAGCTCACATCGCCGGGACAGGGCTAATGAAAAACTGTTTTTT. Translated: CASSHRRDRANEKLFF.